This TCR beta chain was documented in a study of PD-1 blockade in classical Hodgkin lymphoma. The V end was cut by 0 bases, the J end by 0 bases, with 18 bases between. Germline lookup yields CDR1 SGHTA and CDR2 FQGNSA. The CDR3 length is 19 residues. TCRdb keeps only in-frame clones here, not all; method: immunoSEQ multiplex PCR. The top ten hold roughly 25% of the sample, which has fewer than 15,000 clones, 75% to 90% seen once. Each patient relapsed following autologous stem cell transplantation, and prior brentuximab vedotin exposure differed. Here the sequenced sample was peripheral blood mononuclear cells (PBMCs), taken at baseline. The source of this sequence is a human donor with classical Hodgkin lymphoma. The chain couples TRBV7-2 to TRBJ2-4; no clear D gene. The CDR3 sequence: CASSLAPPSASGAKNIQYF. DNA of the CDR3: TGTGCCAGCAGCTTAGCCCCCCCCTCGGCCTCCGGAGCCAAAAACATTCAGTACTTC.